This T cell receptor beta chain was recorded in a study of response to subunit inactivated influenza vaccine. Whole-study findings and limits: Each seasonal influenza vaccination, the authors suggested, recruits few new T cells.

This clonotype was seen many times. Its antigen remains unidentified. With 0 bases removed from V and 0 bases from J, the gap between germline ends came to 9 bases. The CDR3 is made up of 16 amino acids. Germline CDR1 and CDR2: LGHNA and YNFKEQ. One entry per CDR3 protein results from TCRdb running MiXCR on the RT-PCR reads. The profile shows 400,000 to 650,000 distinct CDR3 sequences, 7.2% of them singletons. The starting material was PBMCs from blood, obtained around 25 months after vaccination. The chain recombines TRBV4-2 with TRBJ1-3; D unresolved. The TCR was taken from a man in his fifties or sixties who received an inactivated influenza vaccine. The CDR3 region has the DNA TGTGCCAGCAGCCAAGACGCGGCAGCCTCTGGAAACACCATATATTTT. It specifies CASSQDAAASGNTIYF.